These 32 T cell receptor beta chains came from one sample sequenced in a study of blood T cell dynamics during melanoma immunotherapy. The protocol was immunoSEQ multiplex PCR, while the TCRdb copy is restricted to in-frame clones and leaves out a portion. The profile covers thousands of clones, with 70% to 90% appearing a single time and about 6% taken by the ten largest. Stated time point: week 3, after first cycle of checkpoint inhibitor. The sequencing here drew on blood, taken from a patient treated with checkpoint blockade. The source is a human donor with melanoma.

The J gene is TRBJ2-1, the V gene TRBV30, with 12 bases lining up with TRBD2. Germline trimming cut 1 base from V and 3 bases from J; bases unmatched to any gene: 10. The V gene's germline CDR1 is GTSNPN and CDR2 SVGIG (reference sequence). The CDR3 is made up of 18 amino acids. The CDR3 nucleotides are TGTGCCTGGAGTGACCAATACCAGACTAGCGGGAGCTACAATGAGCAGTTCTTC. The encoded protein is CAWSDQYQTSGSYNEQFF.

CDR3 bases: TGTGCCAGCAGTTTTAGGCAGGGGAATCAGCCCCAGCATTTT. It codes for CASSFRQGNQPQHF. V and J are TRBV28 and TRBJ1-5; D is possibly TRBD1 (6 bases). Per the germline V gene, CDR1 is MDHEN and CDR2 is SYDVKM. The CDR3 consists of 14 residues. V was pared by 3 bases and J by 4 bases, with 10 bases between.

The V and J genes are TRBV19 and TRBJ1-6, with a tentative D call TRBD1 (5 bases). Germline CDR1 is LNHDA and CDR2 is SQIVND (reference sequence). Trimming cost V 2 bases and J 7 bases, with 15 bases left between them. The CDR3 runs 16 residues. The CDR3 sequence is CASSIKVQEFNSPLHF. CDR3 DNA sequence: TGTGCCAGTAGTATAAAGGTACAGGAGTTCAATTCACCCCTCCACTTT.

The genes are TRBV28 and TRBJ2-1; 9 bases line up with TRBD1. Germline trimming cut 3 bases from V and 14 bases from J; bases unmatched to any gene: 5. The CDR3 consists of 12 residues. The germline CDR1 and CDR2 sequences are MDHEN and SYDVKM. The CDR3: CASSFKGTGKFF. Written as DNA, the CDR3 is TGTGCCAGCAGTTTTAAGGGGACAGGGAAGTTCTTC.

V and J are TRBV29-1 and TRBJ2-2, with a possible D match to TRBD1 (5 bases). In germline, CDR1 is SQVTM, CDR2 ANQGSEA. The V end lost 4 bases, the J end lost 6 bases, and 15 bases lay between the germline ends. The CDR3 runs 14 residues. The chain's CDR3 is CSVVEDIGAGELFF. CDR3 nucleotides: TGCAGCGTTGTAGAGGACATCGGCGCCGGGGAGCTGTTTTTT.

The rearrangement links TRBV27 to TRBJ1-1; D unresolved. CDR1 and CDR2 from the germline V gene are MNHEY and SMNVEV (reference sequence). The CDR3 covers 13 residues. Trimming took 3 bases from V and 2 from J, leaving 7 bases between them. DNA for the CDR3: TGTGCCAGCAGTTTTTACACAAACACTGAAGCTTTCTTT. Its translation is CASSFYTNTEAFF.

The chain is built from TRBV19 and TRBJ2-2; D ambiguous. The V and J ends lost 6 bases and 2 bases respectively, with 10 bases between them. CDR3 length equals 14 residues. Germline-derived CDR1 and CDR2 are LNHDA and SQIVND (reference sequence). CDR3 in amino acids: CASSQAANTGELFF. Here the CDR3 DNA reads TGTGCCAGTAGCCAGGCCGCTAACACCGGGGAGCTGTTTTTT.

The chain links TRBV5-1 to TRBJ1-2; D call uncertain. Between the trimmed V and J ends, which lost 0 bases and 0 bases, there was a span of 9 bases. CDR1 and CDR2 (germline): SGHRS, YFSETQ. This CDR3 region has 15 residues. In DNA form, the CDR3 reads TGCGCCAGCAGCTTGGAGGCGACTACTAACTATGGCTACACCTTC. This sequence encodes CASSLEATTNYGYTF. Looking up the rest from reference TRBV5-1 and TRBJ1-2 gives the full variable domain: KAGVTQTPRYLIKTRGQQVTLSCSPISGHRSVSWYQQTPGQGLQFLFEYFSETQRNKGNFPGRFSGRQFSNSRSEMNVSTLELGDSALYLCASSLEATTNYGYTFGSGTRLTVV.

CDR3: CASSEYNEQFF. The CDR3 nucleotides are TGTGCCAGCAGCGAGTACAATGAGCAGTTCTTC. The V gene is TRBV2, the J gene TRBJ2-1; no reliable D call. The V gene's germline CDR1 is SNHLY and CDR2 FYNNEI. V was clipped by 6 bases and J by 4 bases, with 4 bases between them. CDR3 length: 11 residues.

The V and J genes are TRBV4-2 and TRBJ1-3, with D maybe TRBD1 (5 bases). V dropped 4 bases and J dropped 5 bases, with 15 bases sitting between them. This CDR3 spans 15 amino acids. CDR1 LGHNA and CDR2 YNFKEQ come from the germline V gene. The DNA of the CDR3 is TGTGCCAGCAGCCCAGAACTCAAGGGGAGAAACACCATATATTTT. Translation gives CASSPELKGRNTIYF.

This rearrangement joins TRBV28 to TRBJ1-3; weak D call: TRBD1 (6 bases). Germline V lookup: CDR1 MDHEN, CDR2 SYDVKM. Trimming left V 2 bases short and J 7 bases short, with 15 bases between. The CDR3 loop spans 15 amino acids. As DNA, the CDR3 is TGTGCCAGCAGTTTAGTACGGCAGGGGTGGAACACCATATATTTT. It codes for CASSLVRQGWNTIYF.

A word on this clone: An end of the junction does not agree with germline; a read error may underlie this. This rearrangement joins TRBV6-1 to TRBJ1-5; the D gene is possibly TRBD1 (5 bases). This CDR3 has 18 residues. CDR1 and CDR2 from the germline V gene are MNHNS and SASEGT. This CDR3 reads CAISGGPSATGGNQPQHF. The CDR3 nucleotides are TGTGCCATCAGTGGCGGGCCCTCGGCGACGGGGGGCAATCAGCCCCAGCATTTT.

This chain uses TRBV9 with TRBJ1-1; D remains ambiguous. The CDR3 totals 13 residues. The V and J ends lost 4 bases and 6 bases respectively, with 13 bases between them. From germline, CDR1 is SGDLS and CDR2 YYNGEE. CDR3 DNA: TGTGCCAGCAGCTTTGATCCGGCGGCTGAAGCTTTCTTT. Translated: CASSFDPAAEAFF.

This chain links TRBV9 with TRBJ2-7, with TRBD2 as a possible D gene (5 bases). CDR1 and CDR2 from the germline V gene are SGDLS and YYNGEE. The CDR3 length is 15 residues. With 4 bases removed from V and 3 bases from J, the gap between germline ends came to 17 bases. The DNA of the CDR3 is TGTGCCAGCAGCCCGAGTTCCGGGAACCGCTACGAGCAGTACTTC. Protein sequence: CASSPSSGNRYEQYF.

This clone showed up just once. This chain uses TRBV11-1 with TRBJ2-5, with 7 bases matching TRBD2. Matching the DNA end better, TRBJ2-7 makes the J call doubtful. This CDR3 is 13 amino acids long. Germline values: CDR1 SGHAT, CDR2 FQDESV (reference sequence). The CDR3 loop reads CASSRGGSYEQYF. The CDR3 DNA follows: TGTGCCAGCAGCCGGGGAGGGTCCTACGAGCAGTACTTC.

This clone was found once. This chain joins TRBV5-4 and TRBJ2-7; D not resolved. Germline V gene lookup returns CDR1 SGHNT and CDR2 YYREEE (reference sequence). The CDR3 totals 12 residues. V lost 4 bases to trimming and J lost 3 bases, with 8 bases between them. This chain's CDR3 is CASSPDGYEQYF. The CDR3 coding sequence is TGTGCCAGCAGCCCTGACGGCTACGAGCAGTACTTC.

The V gene is TRBV4-3, the J gene TRBJ2-1, with TRBD2 matching 12 bases. This CDR3 has 15 residues. From germline, CDR1 is LGHNA and CDR2 YSLEER. Unmatched junction bases numbered 2, after V lost 4 bases and J lost 4 bases. The CDR3 loop is CASSLGLAGYNEQFF. CDR3 DNA: TGCGCCAGCAGCCTGGGACTAGCGGGTTACAATGAGCAGTTCTTC.

This sequence joins TRBV27 and TRBJ2-3, with TRBD2 matching 8 bases. Trimming at V came to 0 bases and at J to 2 bases, leaving 4 bases not matched to a gene. The germline CDR1 and CDR2 sequences are MNHEY and SMNVEV (reference sequence). The CDR3 has 16 amino acids. The CDR3 sequence is CASSLSASGHTDTQYF. The CDR3 region has the DNA TGTGCCAGCAGTTTATCAGCTAGCGGGCACACAGATACGCAGTATTTT.

This clone was counted a single time. V usage is TRBV7-3 and J usage is TRBJ2-2; 10 bases are a match to TRBD2. In germline, CDR1 is SGHTA, CDR2 FQGTGA. There are 16 residues in the CDR3. V trimming: 2 bases; J trimming: 5 bases; junction bases outside the gene matches: 5. The CDR3 loop reads CASSLDPAGGTGELFF. The CDR3, as DNA: TGTGCCAGCAGCTTAGATCCAGCGGGAGGGACCGGGGAGCTGTTTTTT. The full variable domain, in which reference TRBV7-3 and TRBJ2-2 provide the parts outside the CDR3, is GAGVSQTPSNKVTEKGKYVELRCDPISGHTALYWYRQSLGQGPEFLIYFQGTGAADDSGLPNDRFFAVRPEGSVSTLKIQRTERGDSAVYLCASSLDPAGGTGELFFGEGSRLTVL.

V usage is TRBV15 and J usage is TRBJ1-1; the D gene is possibly TRBD1 (6 bases). Between the trimmed V and J ends, which lost 1 base and 5 bases, there was a span of 14 bases. CDR1 is LNHNV and CDR2 is YYDKDF in the germline V gene (reference sequence). The CDR3 consists of 15 residues. The CDR3 DNA follows: TGTGCCACCAGCAGAGTGGGGGGCAGTGAGACTGAAGCTTTCTTT. Amino acid sequence: CATSRVGGSETEAFF. The whole variable domain, filled in from reference TRBV15 and TRBJ1-1, reads DAMVIQNPRYQVTQFGKPVTLSCSQTLNHNVMYWYQQKSSQAPKLLFHYYDKDFNNEADTPDNFQSRRPNTSFCFLDIRSPGLGDTAMYLCATSRVGGSETEAFFGQGTRLTVV.

Worth noting for this clone: Sequence at one end of the junction differs from germline and may be a read error. The chain combines TRBV4-1 with TRBJ1-2; perhaps TRBD1 as D (5 bases). The germline gives CDR1 MGHRA, CDR2 YSYEKL. This CDR3 region has 14 residues. The CDR3 region has the DNA TGCGCCAGCAGCCAAGATCGCTTTACGGGGGAATATGACTTC. Translation gives CASSQDRFTGEYDF.

The V gene is TRBV6-1, the J gene TRBJ2-7; D is undetermined. Germline V gene sequence: CDR1 MNHNS, CDR2 SASEGT. V was cut by 6 bases and J by 1 base, with 13 bases left in between. The CDR3 totals 14 residues. CDR3 protein: CASSQPASSYEQYF. CDR3 coding DNA: TGTGCCAGCAGCCAACCGGCCAGTTCCTACGAGCAGTACTTC.

This chain links TRBV28 with TRBJ2-1, with 11 bases that match TRBD2. In germline, CDR1 is MDHEN, CDR2 SYDVKM. CDR3 size: 17 residues. Unmatched junction bases numbered 11, after V lost 5 bases and J lost 5 bases. CDR3 DNA sequence: TGTGCCAGCAGTCCCCCTCCCGAACTAGCGGGGGACAATGAGCAGTTCTTC. It translates to CASSPPPELAGDNEQFF.

The rearrangement uses TRBV18 and TRBJ2-3; the D is unclear. Trimming pared 3 bases from V and 0 bases from J, leaving 13 bases between. Germline CDR1 and CDR2: KGHSH and LQKENI. This CDR3 contains 16 residues. The CDR3, as DNA: TGTGCCAGCTCACCGCAGACGCTATCTAGCACAGATACGCAGTATTTT. It yields the protein CASSPQTLSSTDTQYF.

Comment on this clone: The same CDR3 also results from other DNA sequences found in this sample. The chain is built from TRBV7-9 and TRBJ1-1, with 7 bases that match TRBD1. This CDR3 has 13 residues. The trim removed 5 bases at V and 14 bases at J, leaving 14 bases unmatched. The germline V gene encodes CDR1 SEHNR and CDR2 FQNEAQ (reference sequence). The CDR3 loop reads CASSVDRVGVAFF. In DNA form, the CDR3 reads TGTGCCAGCAGCGTCGACAGGGTAGGAGTAGCCTTCTTT.

The chain combines TRBV7-8 with TRBJ1-5, with 8 bases fitting TRBD1. The trim removed 1 base at V and 4 bases at J, leaving 6 bases unmatched. Germline V gene data show CDR1 as SGHVS and CDR2 as FQNEAQ. The CDR3 runs 16 residues. The CDR3 DNA reads as TGTGCCAGCAGCTTAGGACACAGGGGGGGGAATCAGCCCCAGCATTTT. This translates into CASSLGHRGGNQPQHF.

The chain recombines TRBV9 with TRBJ2-5, with no clear D. From germline, CDR1 is SGDLS and CDR2 YYNGEE. The V and J ends lost 2 bases and 0 bases respectively, with 5 bases between them. The CDR3 covers 13 residues. The CDR3 sequence is CASSVGYQETQYF. The CDR3 DNA reads TGTGCCAGCAGCGTGGGTTACCAAGAGACCCAGTACTTC.

The CDR3 region is CASSPASSGANVLTF. The CDR3 DNA reads as TGTGCCAGCAGCCCGGCGAGTTCTGGGGCCAACGTCCTGACTTTC. The chain uses TRBV5-4 and TRBJ2-6; unclear D gene. There are 15 residues in the CDR3. Trimming removed 4 bases from V and 1 base from J, with 9 bases in between. In germline, CDR1 is SGHNT, CDR2 YYREEE (reference sequence). The full variable domain, rest sourced from reference TRBV5-4 and TRBJ2-6, is ETGVTQSPTHLIKTRGQQVTLRCSSQSGHNTVSWYQQALGQGPQFIFQYYREEENGRGNFPPRFSGLQFPNYSSELNVNALELDDSALYLCASSPASSGANVLTFGAGSRLTVL.

The CDR3 coding sequence is TGTGCCAGCAGTTTTCCCGGGACAGGGAGCTACGAGCAGTACTTC. Its protein is CASSFPGTGSYEQYF. The chain combines TRBV5-6 with TRBJ2-5, with 9 bases fitting TRBD1. Judging by the DNA end, TRBJ2-7 fits better; the J call may be wrong. Germline V gene lookup returns CDR1 SGHDT and CDR2 YYEEEE. This CDR3 region has 15 residues.

V gene TRBV19 combines with J gene TRBJ2-3, with D unresolved. Trimming pared 5 bases from V and 2 bases from J, leaving 14 bases between. CDR1 and CDR2 (germline): LNHDA, SQIVND (reference sequence). The length of the CDR3 is 15 residues. The CDR3 nucleotides read TGTGCCAGTAGTGATAATCAGCGACACACAGATACGCAGTATTTT. Its translation is CASSDNQRHTDTQYF.

The genes are TRBV29-1 and TRBJ1-2; D call uncertain. The germline V gene has CDR1 SQVTM and CDR2 ANQGSEA. The CDR3 extends over 13 amino acids. The V end was cut by 0 bases, the J end by 1 base, with 6 bases between. The CDR3 loop is CSVEDGRNYGYTF. In DNA, the CDR3 is TGCAGCGTTGAAGATGGGCGTAACTATGGCTACACCTTC.

V gene TRBV10-2 combines with J gene TRBJ2-5; a weak D match, TRBD2 (5 bases). The J call could be wrong; TRBJ2-7 is a better fit for the DNA end. The CDR3 has 12 amino acids. Germline V CDR1 and CDR2: WSHSY, SAAADI. The CDR3 coding sequence is TGCGCCAGCAGCCAAACTAGCTACGAGCAGTACTTC. Its protein product is CASSQTSYEQYF.